Only a few counts were recorded for the clone carrying this TCR beta chain. These data come from a study of T-cell reconstitution after alpha-beta-depleted transplantation in children. After removal of 7 bases from V and 3 bases from J, the junction contained 13 bases not matched to a gene. The CDR3 covers 17 residues. Unique molecular identifiers were used to barcode this TCRbeta library. TCRdb re-called the PCR reads through MiXCR, storing one row per CDR3 protein. The data contain about 500,000 distinct CDR3 sequences, about 30% of them singletons. Specimen: PBMCs from the stem cell graft donor, collected from the stem cell graft. This clonotype was sampled from a human donor who donated a stem cell graft to a child with aplastic anemia. The genes are TRBV12-3 or TRBV12-4 and TRBJ2-2; 8 positions match TRBD2. The CDR3 nucleotides are TGTGCCAGCACCGTCCTCGGAGCGGGGGTAGACACCGGGGAGCTGTTTTTT. Its protein product is CASTVLGAGVDTGELFF.